Following are 18 T cell receptor beta chains from one sample sequenced in a study of human T cells and chemical hapten exposure. Time point meaning: pre-sensitization, week 0. Treatment meaning: therapeutic diphenylcyclopropenone sensitization with weekly scalp DPC. MiXCR was run by TCRdb on the RACE reads, yielding one entry per CDR3 protein. The sample lists approximately 180,000 distinct CDR3 sequences, 25% to 35% occurring once. This specimen consisted of whole blood, obtained in connection with sensitization to the hapten diphenylcyclopropenone (DPC). The receptors derive from a woman in her twenties or thirties with alopecia areata. Some clones in this sample may be carry-over from other donors' samples.

A few counts support this clonotype. The rearrangement uses TRBV15 and TRBJ2-3; 11 nucleotides line up with TRBD2. Germline V gene lookup returns CDR1 LNHNV and CDR2 YYDKDF (reference sequence). The CDR3 extends over 15 amino acids. V was pared by 3 bases and J by 7 bases, with 6 bases of the junction left unmatched. CDR3 residues: CATSRILAGEHTQYF. As DNA, the CDR3 is TGTGCCACCAGCAGGATACTAGCGGGGGAGCATACGCAGTATTTT.

The V call is TRBV5-1, the J call TRBJ2-1, with 7 positions matching TRBD2. Germline CDR1 is SGHRS and CDR2 is YFSETQ. This CDR3 has 14 residues. The V and J ends lost 6 bases and 0 bases, in that order; junction bases with no gene match: 3. The CDR3 reads CASTWGGSYNEQFF. The CDR3 DNA sequence: TGCGCCAGCACCTGGGGGGGCTCCTACAATGAGCAGTTCTTC.

J is TRBJ2-1 and V is TRBV29-1, with D perhaps matching TRBD2 (5 bases). The CDR3 contains 14 residues. Germline CDR1 reads SQVTM; CDR2 reads ANQGSEA. Trimming left V 3 bases short and J 3 bases short, with 12 bases between. CDR3 loop: CSVDGGSFYNEQFF. The DNA of the CDR3 is TGCAGCGTTGACGGCGGGTCTTTCTACAATGAGCAGTTCTTC.

The chain has TRBV11-2 and TRBJ1-1; no clear D gene. CDR1 is SGHAT, CDR2 FQNNGV, per germline. The CDR3 loop spans 13 amino acids. V was trimmed by 5 bases and J by 0 bases, leaving 7 bases between them. CDR3 in amino acids: CASSRNLNTEAFF. Here the CDR3 DNA reads TGTGCCAGCAGCCGAAACTTGAACACTGAAGCTTTCTTT.

This clonotype was counted only a few times. In DNA form, the CDR3 reads TGTGCCAGCACCCGGAGTGGGGGGTACTACGAGCAGTACTTC. This sequence encodes CASTRSGGYYEQYF. This chain connects TRBV28 to TRBJ2-7, with D perhaps matching TRBD2 (6 bases). The CDR3 runs to 14 residues. Germline values: CDR1 MDHEN, CDR2 SYDVKM. Trimming took off 7 bases at V and 3 bases at J, with 16 bases between the two ends.

CDR3 protein: CASREVSRGTEAFF. CDR3 nucleotide sequence: TGTGCCAGCAGGGAGGTGAGTCGGGGCACTGAAGCTTTCTTT. This chain connects TRBV28 to TRBJ1-1, with no clear D. Germline assignment: CDR1 MDHEN and CDR2 SYDVKM. Trimming took off 6 bases at V and 4 bases at J, with 15 bases between the two ends. The CDR3 runs to 14 residues.

The CDR3 region has the DNA TGCAGTGCTCAGGACGGGTTTGGTTCACCCCTCCACTTT. Its protein is CSAQDGFGSPLHF. The V gene is TRBV20-1, the J gene TRBJ1-6; D gene ambiguous. The germline gives CDR1 DFQATT, CDR2 SNEGSKA (reference sequence). Trimming stripped 5 bases from V and 9 bases from J, with 14 bases between. This CDR3 comprises 13 residues.

This clonotype has a handful of counts. The genes are TRBV11-2 and TRBJ2-5, with TRBD1 matching 9 bases. The V segment lost 4 bases and the J segment 1 base; nucleotides outside the gene matches: 16. The germline V gene encodes CDR1 SGHAT and CDR2 FQNNGV. The CDR3 is 19 amino acids. This chain's CDR3 is CASSSSWGQGGSPQETQYF. CDR3 nucleotides: TGTGCCAGCAGCTCCTCCTGGGGACAGGGTGGGTCCCCCCAAGAGACCCAGTACTTC.

This clonotype was observed a handful of times. The chain employs TRBV10-3 and TRBJ2-2; no firm D call. The V end lost 7 bases, the J end lost 3 bases, and 12 bases lay between the germline ends. CDR3 length equals 14 residues. Germline V lookup: CDR1 ENHRY, CDR2 SYGVKD. The CDR3 spells CAITKRRDTGELFF. The CDR3 nucleotides read TGTGCCATCACGAAAAGAAGGGACACCGGGGAGCTGTTTTTT.

The chain combines TRBV10-3 with TRBJ2-1, with 10 bases fitting TRBD2. The CDR3 spans 15 residues. Unmatched junction bases numbered 5, after V lost 0 bases and J lost 9 bases. Looked up from germline, CDR1 is ENHRY and CDR2 is SYGVKD. This CDR3 reads CAISESLAGDVEQFF. The CDR3, as DNA: TGTGCCATCAGTGAGTCGCTAGCGGGAGATGTTGAGCAGTTCTTC.

This clonotype was counted a few times. The rearrangement joins TRBV20-1 to TRBJ1-1; TRBD1 is a possible D gene (5 bases). This CDR3 is 12 amino acids long. Trimming removed 6 bases from V and 6 bases from J, with 14 bases in between. The V gene's germline CDR1 is DFQATT and CDR2 SNEGSKA (reference sequence). The CDR3 region is CSARGRGAEAFF. The CDR3 bases are TGCAGTGCCCGTGGTAGGGGCGCTGAAGCTTTCTTT.

This clonotype was counted only a few times. This chain joins TRBV4-1 and TRBJ1-6; 8 nucleotides agree with TRBD1. CDR3 length: 14 amino acids. Per the germline V gene, CDR1 is MGHRA and CDR2 is YSYEKL. V shed 4 bases and J 10 bases; nucleotides not matched to a gene: 6. CDR3 residues: CASSPTGGGSPLHF. The DNA of the CDR3 is TGCGCCAGCAGCCCTACAGGGGGGGGGTCACCCCTCCACTTT.

V usage is TRBV28 and J usage is TRBJ2-2, with 14 bases that match TRBD2. Germline lookup yields CDR1 MDHEN and CDR2 SYDVKM. This CDR3 comprises 17 residues. J gave up 5 bases and V 6 bases, and 8 bases lay outside the gene matches. CDR3 nucleotide sequence: TGTGCCAGCAGCCCCGCCGGGACTAGCGGGAGAACCGGGGAGCTGTTTTTT. Translating gives CASSPAGTSGRTGELFF. Full variable domain (rest looked up from reference TRBV28 and TRBJ2-2): DVKVTQSSRYLVKRTGEKVFLECVQDMDHENMFWYRQDPGLGLRLIYFSYDVKMKEKGDIPEGYSVSREKKERFSLILESASTNQTSMYLCASSPAGTSGRTGELFFGEGSRLTVL.

The chain has TRBV28 and TRBJ1-1; D gene unclear. V dropped 1 base and J dropped 5 bases, with 17 bases sitting between them. CDR1 and CDR2 (germline): MDHEN, SYDVKM. There are 16 residues in the CDR3. CDR3: CASSLLGSPIPTEAFF. The DNA of the CDR3 is TGTGCCAGCAGTTTATTGGGGTCCCCCATCCCAACTGAAGCTTTCTTT.

The V call is TRBV6-6, the J call TRBJ2-1, with 9 nucleotides matching TRBD2. The CDR3 has 18 amino acids. V lost 4 bases, J lost 7 bases, and 17 bases stayed unmatched. Per the germline V gene, CDR1 is MNHNY and CDR2 is SVGAGI (reference sequence). CDR3 residues: CASSSPTNGVAGVNEQFF. Written as DNA, the CDR3 is TGTGCCAGCAGTTCCCCGACTAATGGCGTAGCGGGAGTAAATGAGCAGTTCTTC.

V is TRBV7-2 and J is TRBJ1-5; D unclear. The CDR3 loop spans 13 amino acids. Germline V CDR1 and CDR2: SGHTA, FQGNSA. Trimming cost V 5 bases and J 2 bases, with 7 bases left between them. The CDR3 loop reads CASSARGNQPQHF. CDR3 nucleotide sequence: TGTGCCAGCAGCGCCCGCGGCAATCAGCCCCAGCATTTT.

This clonotype was counted at least ten times. This chain connects TRBV20-1 to TRBJ2-5; D possibly corresponds to TRBD2 (6 bases). The germline gives CDR1 DFQATT, CDR2 SNEGSKA (reference sequence). Trimming removed 1 base from V and 0 bases from J, with 15 bases in between. CDR3 length: 16 residues. This CDR3 reads CSARVGRGAYQETQYF. The CDR3 DNA reads TGCAGTGCTAGAGTGGGGCGGGGCGCGTACCAAGAGACCCAGTACTTC.

Here the CDR3 DNA reads TGTGCCATCAGTGAGGGGACAGGGGGCTACGAGCAGTACTTC. This encodes CAISEGTGGYEQYF. The chain combines TRBV10-3 with TRBJ2-7; 11 bases fit TRBD1. CDR1 and CDR2 from the germline V gene are ENHRY and SYGVKD. The CDR3 spans 14 residues. Unmatched junction bases numbered 0, after V lost 2 bases and J lost 3 bases.